The clone carrying this TCR beta chain was seen only once. Its antigen is as yet unknown. This CDR3 is 14 amino acids long. Germline V CDR1 and CDR2: MDHEN, SYDVKM. Trimming took 6 bases from V and 5 from J; bases not matched to a gene: 8. The primer mix had 60 Vbeta and 13 Jbeta primers. In the authors' methods: About 11 million of 75 million to 85 million unique TCR beta chains were shared, per a later count. TCRdb keeps only in-frame clones here, not all; method: immunoSEQ multiplex PCR. The V and J calls and clone size come from that table; D and trimming were worked out from the DNA. This table holds approximately 150,000 clones, 70% to 90% found once. The sample is drawn from a study of cytomegalovirus exposure and HLA in healthy donors. Study-wide results and caveats: As a later analysis showed, a missense DCLRE1C variant was linked to trimming of TCR beta V- and J-genes. The likely origin of a cluster of highly shared sequence variants was a sequencing artifact.

Specimen: PBMCs. The receptor's source is a woman in her 40s in good health and CMV-seropositive. The V and J genes are TRBV28 and TRBJ2-7, with TRBD2 matching 9 bases. The CDR3 sequence is CASSLVAGAHEQYF. The CDR3 DNA reads as TGTGCCAGCAGCTTGGTAGCGGGAGCTCACGAGCAGTACTTC.